This T cell receptor (beta chain) comes out of a study of blood T cell repertoires in COVID-19. Overall study context: Spain, Italy and the United States supplied samples that represented acute and convalescent COVID-19.

Authors' processing steps: Amplification from reference gene primers served as the basis for estimated nucleated cell counts. Here immunoSEQ multiplex PCR was the method, and the copy in TCRdb shows in-frame clones only, minus some. That table supplies the V and J calls and clone size; D and trimming were determined from the DNA. The sample consists of roughly 150,000 clones, around 82% of them appearing once. The CDR3 contains 13 residues. J gave up 8 bases and V 7 bases, and 5 bases lay outside the gene matches. Germline CDR1 and CDR2: SGHAT and FQNNGV. This sequence originates from a man in his fifties or sixties in a cohort exposed to, infected with or recovered from COVID-19 (not recorded which). The sequenced sample consisted of PBMCs or T cells enriched from blood (not recorded which). This chain links TRBV11-2 with TRBJ1-6; 7 bases are a match to TRBD1. CDR3 loop: CASNRGTYSPLHF. The CDR3, as DNA: TGTGCCAGCAACAGGGGAACGTATTCACCCCTCCACTTT.